These 26 T cell receptor beta chains share one sample of origin, sequenced in a study of regulatory T cells in long-lasting Graves disease. CDR3-region Arm-PCR and iRepertoire HTBI primers produced the TCR beta libraries. TCRdb re-called the multiplex PCR reads with MiXCR, one entry per CDR3 protein. The sample yields roughly 400,000 distinct CDR3 sequences, more than 20% seen once. Time point noted: persistent/refractory GD, antithyroid drugs over 5 years with positive TRAb. Preparation of the TCR library used RNA extracted from PBMCs. The sample consisted of peripheral blood mononuclear cells (PBMCs), taken when the disease was refractory, from a patient treated with antithyroid drugs. These receptor sequences come from a female donor with Graves disease.

This clonotype was recorded once. With a much larger clone just one base away, this may be a read error. The chain recombines TRBV7-9 with TRBJ1-2; 7 nucleotides line up with TRBD1. The CDR3 is 14 amino acids. The germline CDR1 and CDR2 sequences are SEHNR and FQNEAQ (reference sequence). CDR3 protein: CASGLEGQTYGYTF. CDR3 nucleotide sequence: TGTGCCAGCGGCTTAGAGGGACAGACCTATGGCTACACCTTC.

This clonotype has at least ten counts. The CDR3 spells CASRYTHLSYEQYF. Written as DNA, the CDR3 is TGTGCCAGTAGATACACTCACCTCTCCTACGAGCAGTACTTC. The chain recombines TRBV19 with TRBJ2-7; D remains unclear. The CDR3 totals 14 residues. Trimming stripped 6 bases from V and 0 bases from J, with 12 bases between. In germline, CDR1 is LNHDA, CDR2 SQIVND (reference sequence).

The chain joins TRBV6-2 or TRBV6-3 to TRBJ2-1; D is uncertain. Trimming removed 2 bases at V and 5 bases at J, with 7 bases between. Per germline, CDR1 MNHEY and CDR2 SVGEGT. The CDR3 extends over 13 amino acids. This chain's CDR3 is CASSYVNNNEQFF. For the CDR3, the DNA is TGTGCCAGCAGTTACGTGAATAACAATGAGCAGTTCTTC.

The chain carries TRBV6-2 or TRBV6-3 and TRBJ2-7; D ambiguous. Germline V gene data show CDR1 as MNHEY and CDR2 as SVGEGT. V was cut by 2 bases and J by 0 bases, with 14 bases left in between. CDR3 length equals 16 residues. CDR3 amino acids: CASSYRVRQPSYEQYF. CDR3 DNA sequence: TGTGCCAGCAGTTACAGGGTTCGGCAGCCCTCCTACGAGCAGTACTTC.

This clonotype has a handful of counts. The chain carries TRBV19 and TRBJ1-1; D possibly corresponds to TRBD1 (6 bases). The CDR3 spans 15 residues. V was trimmed by 5 bases and J by 4 bases, leaving 17 bases between them. From germline, CDR1 is LNHDA and CDR2 SQIVND (reference sequence). CDR3: CASSLSRGGSTEAFF. DNA of the CDR3: TGTGCCAGTAGTCTAAGCAGGGGCGGTAGCACTGAAGCTTTCTTT.

This clonotype was counted many times. The CDR3 is CASVTPTGMNTEAFF. In DNA, the CDR3 is TGTGCCAGCGTTACACCGACAGGGATGAACACTGAAGCTTTCTTT. V and J are TRBV28 and TRBJ1-1; TRBD1 matches at 7 bases. V shed 8 bases, J shed 0 bases, and the junction held 9 bases outside the gene matches. Germline V gene lookup returns CDR1 MDHEN and CDR2 SYDVKM. This CDR3 region has 15 residues. The whole variable domain, filled in from reference TRBV28 and TRBJ1-1, reads DVKVTQSSRYLVKRTGEKVFLECVQDMDHENMFWYRQDPGLGLRLIYFSYDVKMKEKGDIPEGYSVSREKKERFSLILESASTNQTSMYLCASVTPTGMNTEAFFGQGTRLTVV.

As for this clonotype: One end of the junction varies from germline; a read error may be responsible. V usage is TRBV12-3 or TRBV12-4 and J usage is TRBJ2-2; 7 bases are shared with TRBD2. The CDR3 is 16 amino acids. The CDR3 region is CASTPPSGANTGELLF. In nucleotides, the CDR3 is TGTGCCAGCACCCCCCCGAGCGGGGCAAACACCGGGGAGCTGCTTTTT.

The chain carries TRBV7-2 and TRBJ1-1, with TRBD1 as a possible D gene (5 bases). The V end lost 0 bases, the J end lost 5 bases, and 13 bases lay between the germline ends. CDR1 is SGHTA and CDR2 is FQGNSA in the germline V gene. The CDR3 has 15 amino acids. The CDR3 is CASSLAGTAGTEAFF. The CDR3 DNA sequence: TGTGCCAGCAGCTTAGCCGGGACCGCGGGAACTGAAGCTTTCTTT.

V is TRBV5-5 and J is TRBJ2-2, with D possibly being TRBD2 (5 bases). Trimming stripped 0 bases from V and 10 bases from J, with 16 bases between. The CDR3 runs to 15 residues. Germline V gene lookup returns CDR1 SGHKS and CDR2 YYEKEE (reference sequence). The CDR3 nucleotides are TGTGCCAGCAGCTTGGTCGGGGTAGGAGTTGAGGAGCTGTTTTTT. The encoded protein is CASSLVGVGVEELFF.

The CDR3 DNA reads TGTGCCAGCAGCTCCGCGGGACAGGGCTTCCACGAGCAGTACTTC. This codes for CASSSAGQGFHEQYF. The chain recombines TRBV7-9 with TRBJ2-7; TRBD1 matches 9 bases. Germline lookup yields CDR1 SEHNR and CDR2 FQNEAQ (reference sequence). The V segment lost 4 bases and the J segment 5 bases; nucleotides outside the gene matches: 9. The CDR3 runs 15 residues.

The J gene is TRBJ2-5, the V gene TRBV7-9; TRBD1 is a possible D gene (6 bases). This CDR3 is 15 amino acids long. V shed 4 bases and J shed 7 bases, with 19 bases lying between them. CDR1 SEHNR and CDR2 FQNEAQ come from the germline V gene (reference sequence). This chain's CDR3 is CASSSTTRQVGTQYF. CDR3 DNA: TGTGCCAGCAGCTCCACTACACGACAGGTTGGGACCCAGTACTTC.

The CDR3 DNA reads TGTGCCAGCAGTTTGAGCGGGGGAATTAACAATGAGCAGTTCTTC. Amino acid sequence: CASSLSGGINNEQFF. The genes are TRBV28 and TRBJ2-1, with 8 bases identical to TRBD2. The CDR3 consists of 15 residues. With 3 bases clipped from V and 5 bases from J, the junction kept 6 bases outside the gene matches. CDR1 and CDR2 from the germline V gene are MDHEN and SYDVKM.

The rearrangement joins TRBV20-1 to TRBJ1-2; possible D gene TRBD1, 5 bases. The germline V and J ends were trimmed by 3 bases and 6 bases, with 26 bases remaining between them. Germline V gene sequence: CDR1 DFQATT, CDR2 SNEGSKA (reference sequence). The CDR3 spans 17 residues. For the CDR3, the DNA is TGCAGTGCTAGTAAACTCAAAAGGGACGGGCAGAAACATGGCTACACCTTC. This encodes CSASKLKRDGQKHGYTF.

V usage is TRBV5-1 and J usage is TRBJ2-7, with TRBD1 matching over 9 bases. The trim removed 4 bases at V and 8 bases at J, leaving 10 bases unmatched. The length of the CDR3 is 14 residues. Germline V lookup: CDR1 SGHRS, CDR2 YFSETQ. CDR3 in amino acids: CASSAGTGSAQQYF. The CDR3 region has the DNA TGCGCCAGCAGCGCAGGGACAGGGTCTGCCCAGCAGTACTTC.

Many counts were recorded for this clonotype. The rearrangement uses TRBV12-3 or TRBV12-4 and TRBJ2-5, with a tentative D call TRBD2 (6 bases). The CDR3 is 15 amino acids. V was pared by 2 bases and J by 1 base, with 11 bases between. This CDR3 reads CASSLLRETQETQYF. CDR3 coding DNA: TGTGCCAGCAGTTTATTACGGGAGACCCAAGAGACCCAGTACTTC.

This clonotype showed up many times. The chain has TRBV28 and TRBJ2-2; D ambiguous. Germline V gene sequence: CDR1 MDHEN, CDR2 SYDVKM. V dropped 10 bases and J dropped 6 bases, with 15 bases sitting between them. This CDR3 has 13 amino acids. The CDR3 DNA reads TGTGCCATATCAGGAAGGGTCCCCGGGGAGCTGTTTTTT. Protein product: CAISGRVPGELFF. The full variable domain, completed using reference TRBV28 and TRBJ2-2, is DVKVTQSSRYLVKRTGEKVFLECVQDMDHENMFWYRQDPGLGLRLIYFSYDVKMKEKGDIPEGYSVSREKKERFSLILESASTNQTSMYLCAISGRVPGELFFGEGSRLTVL.

Many counts were recorded for this clonotype. The chain combines TRBV5-1 with TRBJ1-2; maybe TRBD1 (5 bases). The CDR3 is 14 residues long. CDR1 is SGHRS, CDR2 YFSETQ, per germline. The V end lost 4 bases, the J end lost 6 bases, and 16 bases lay between the germline ends. DNA of the CDR3: TGCGCCAGCAGCCCCGATGGGCAGGGAAATGGCTACACCTTC. Translation: CASSPDGQGNGYTF.

This clonotype was seen a few times. This rearrangement joins TRBV29-1 to TRBJ2-5, with D perhaps matching TRBD1 (5 bases). There are 13 residues in the CDR3. Germline-derived CDR1 and CDR2 are SQVTM and ANQGSEA. V dropped 4 bases and J dropped 3 bases, with 12 bases sitting between them. In DNA, the CDR3 is TGCAGCGTTGGTGGCTGGGGCGAAGAGACCCAGTACTTC. It encodes CSVGGWGEETQYF.

The chain uses TRBV30 and TRBJ2-4, with 7 nucleotides matching TRBD2. The trim removed 2 bases at V and 13 bases at J, leaving 5 bases unmatched. The CDR3 extends over 11 amino acids. Germline-derived CDR1 and CDR2 are GTSNPN and SVGIG (reference sequence). The CDR3 loop is CAWSKGTTQYF. CDR3 in DNA: TGTGCCTGGAGTAAGGGGACTACCCAGTACTTC.

This clonotype is labeled medium-sized. CDR3 DNA sequence: TGTGCCAGCGAGGCCCCTCTGGGGGGTGACTATGGCTACACCTTC. This encodes CASEAPLGGDYGYTF. The chain carries TRBV2 and TRBJ1-2, with D possibly being TRBD1 (5 bases). The CDR3 covers 15 residues. Per the germline V gene, CDR1 is SNHLY and CDR2 is FYNNEI. V lost 8 bases and J 3 bases, leaving 19 bases between the germline ends.

This clonotype was detected many times. This rearrangement joins TRBV12-3 or TRBV12-4 to TRBJ2-5, with a tentative D call TRBD1 (7 bases). V lost 5 bases and J 2 bases, leaving 9 bases between the germline ends. The CDR3 spans 13 residues. CDR3 protein: CASSPGGQETQYF. In DNA form, the CDR3 reads TGTGCCAGCAGTCCAGGGGGGCAAGAGACCCAGTACTTC.

The table lists this clonotype with many counts. The chain couples TRBV15 to TRBJ1-6; TRBD1 agrees at 10 bases. The junction had 3 bases not matched to a gene; V was cut back by 3 bases and J by 10 bases. Germline V lookup: CDR1 LNHNV, CDR2 YYDKDF (reference sequence). The CDR3 consists of 14 residues. In nucleotides, the CDR3 is TGTGCCACCAGCAGCGGACAGGGGGGATCACCCCTCCACTTT. Its protein product is CATSSGQGGSPLHF.

On this clonotype: Sequence at one end of the junction differs from germline and may be a read error. The chain couples TRBV19 to TRBJ1-2; 7 bases map to TRBD1. This CDR3 comprises 14 residues. Per the germline V gene, CDR1 is LNHDA and CDR2 is SQIVND (reference sequence). The CDR3 reads CAGSPGGGNYGYTF. DNA for the CDR3: TGTGCCGGTAGTCCAGGGGGAGGAAACTATGGCTACACCTTC.

This clonotype was counted ten times or more. V is TRBV12-3 or TRBV12-4 and J is TRBJ2-7, with D hard to call. V was cut by 2 bases and J by 6 bases, with 8 bases left in between. This CDR3 is built from 12 residues. CDR3 residues: CASSLPAIEQYF. The CDR3 DNA is TGTGCCAGCAGTTTACCAGCGATCGAGCAGTACTTC.

J is TRBJ1-1 and V is TRBV7-6, with TRBD1 matching over 11 bases. Germline-derived CDR1 and CDR2 are SGHVS and FNYEAQ. The V and J ends lost 5 bases and 11 bases, in that order; junction bases with no gene match: 10. There are 14 residues in the CDR3. The CDR3 spells CASSPGQGAVSAFF. Written as DNA, the CDR3 is TGTGCCAGCAGCCCCGGACAGGGGGCAGTTTCGGCTTTCTTT.

This sequence joins TRBV7-2 and TRBJ1-4; the D is unclear. CDR3 length: 14 residues. Germline-derived CDR1 and CDR2 are SGHTA and FQGNSA. V was cut by 5 bases and J by 7 bases, with 14 bases left in between. CDR3 region: CASSPDLGGEKLFF. CDR3 DNA sequence: TGTGCCAGCAGCCCCGACCTGGGAGGTGAAAAACTGTTTTTT.